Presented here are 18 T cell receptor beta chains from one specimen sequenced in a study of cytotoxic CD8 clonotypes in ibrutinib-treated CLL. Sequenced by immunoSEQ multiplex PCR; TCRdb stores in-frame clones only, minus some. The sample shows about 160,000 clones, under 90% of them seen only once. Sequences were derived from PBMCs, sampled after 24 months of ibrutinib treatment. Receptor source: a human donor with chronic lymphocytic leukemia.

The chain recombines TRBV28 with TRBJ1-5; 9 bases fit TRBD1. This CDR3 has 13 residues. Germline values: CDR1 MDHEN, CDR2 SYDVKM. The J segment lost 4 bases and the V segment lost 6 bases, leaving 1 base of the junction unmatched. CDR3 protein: CASRQGANQPQHF. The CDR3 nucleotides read TGTGCCAGCAGACAGGGGGCAAATCAGCCCCAGCATTTT.

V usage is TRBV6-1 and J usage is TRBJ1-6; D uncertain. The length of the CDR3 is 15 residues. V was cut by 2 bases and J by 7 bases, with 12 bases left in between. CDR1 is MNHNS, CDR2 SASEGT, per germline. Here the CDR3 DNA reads TGTGCCAGCAGTGAATGGTCCCAGTTGAATTCACCCCTCCACTTT. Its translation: CASSEWSQLNSPLHF.

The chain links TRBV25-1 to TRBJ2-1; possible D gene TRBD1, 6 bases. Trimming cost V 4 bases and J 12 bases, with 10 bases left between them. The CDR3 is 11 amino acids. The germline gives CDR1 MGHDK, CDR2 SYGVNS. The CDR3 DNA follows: TGTGCCAGCAGTGTGGGGGCAGGGCAGTTCTTC. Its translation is CASSVGAGQFF.

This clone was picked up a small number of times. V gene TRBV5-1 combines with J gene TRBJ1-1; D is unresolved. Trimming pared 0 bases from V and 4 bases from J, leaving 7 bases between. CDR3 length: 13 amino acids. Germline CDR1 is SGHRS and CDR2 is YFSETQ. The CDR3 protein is CASSLEPSTEAFF. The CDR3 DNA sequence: TGCGCCAGCAGCTTGGAACCCAGCACTGAAGCTTTCTTT.

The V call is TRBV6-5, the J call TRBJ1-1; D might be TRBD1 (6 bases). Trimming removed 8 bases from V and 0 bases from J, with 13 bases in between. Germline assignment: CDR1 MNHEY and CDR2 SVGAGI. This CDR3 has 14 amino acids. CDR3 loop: CASVRDTMNTEAFF. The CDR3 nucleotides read TGTGCCAGCGTTAGGGACACTATGAACACTGAAGCTTTCTTT.

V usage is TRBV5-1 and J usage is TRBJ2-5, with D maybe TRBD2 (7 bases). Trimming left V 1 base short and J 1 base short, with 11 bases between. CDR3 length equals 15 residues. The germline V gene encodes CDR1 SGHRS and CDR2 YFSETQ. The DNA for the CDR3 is TGCGCCAGCAGCTTGTTTGGGGGGGCCCAAGAGACCCAGTACTTC. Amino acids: CASSLFGGAQETQYF.

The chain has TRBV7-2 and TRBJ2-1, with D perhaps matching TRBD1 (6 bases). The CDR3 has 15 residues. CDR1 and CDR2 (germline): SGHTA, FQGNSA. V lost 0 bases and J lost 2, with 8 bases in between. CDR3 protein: CASSLAGQTYNEQFF. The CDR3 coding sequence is TGTGCCAGCAGCTTAGCGGGACAAACCTACAATGAGCAGTTCTTC.

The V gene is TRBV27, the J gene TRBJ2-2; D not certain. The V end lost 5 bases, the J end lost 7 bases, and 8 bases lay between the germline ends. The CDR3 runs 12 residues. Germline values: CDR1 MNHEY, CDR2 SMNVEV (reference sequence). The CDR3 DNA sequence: TGTGCCAGCAGTGATTACATCGGGGAGCTGTTTTTT. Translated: CASSDYIGELFF.

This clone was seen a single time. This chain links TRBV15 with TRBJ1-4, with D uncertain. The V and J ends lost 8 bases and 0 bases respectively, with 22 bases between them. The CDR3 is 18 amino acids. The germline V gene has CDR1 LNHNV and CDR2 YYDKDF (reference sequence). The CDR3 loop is CATPRSHTGEATNEKLFF. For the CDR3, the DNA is TGTGCCACCCCCAGATCCCACACGGGCGAAGCAACTAATGAAAAACTGTTTTTT.

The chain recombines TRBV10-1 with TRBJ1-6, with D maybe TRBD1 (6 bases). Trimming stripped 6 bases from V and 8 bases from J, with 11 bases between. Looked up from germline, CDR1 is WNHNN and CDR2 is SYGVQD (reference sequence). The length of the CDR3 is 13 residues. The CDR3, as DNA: TGCGCCAGCAGGAGGGGGTTGGATTCACCCCTCCACTTT. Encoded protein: CASRRGLDSPLHF.

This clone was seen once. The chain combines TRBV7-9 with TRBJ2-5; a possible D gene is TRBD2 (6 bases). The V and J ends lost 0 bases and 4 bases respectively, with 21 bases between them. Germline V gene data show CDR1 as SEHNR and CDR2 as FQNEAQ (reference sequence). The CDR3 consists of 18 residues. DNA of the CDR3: TGTGCCAGCAGCTTAGCCCCTCAAACGACTAGTCCTTTAGAGACCCAGTACTTC. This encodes CASSLAPQTTSPLETQYF. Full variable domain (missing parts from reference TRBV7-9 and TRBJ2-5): DTGVSQNPRHKITKRGQNVTFRCDPISEHNRLYWYRQTLGQGPEFLTYFQNEAQLEKSRLLSDRFSAERPKGSFSTLEIQRTEQGDSAMYLCASSLAPQTTSPLETQYFGPGTRLLVL.

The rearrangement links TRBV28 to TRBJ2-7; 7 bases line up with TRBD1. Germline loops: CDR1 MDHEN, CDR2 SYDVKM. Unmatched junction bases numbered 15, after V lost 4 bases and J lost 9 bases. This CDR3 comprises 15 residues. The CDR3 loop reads CASSYLGTEESVQYF. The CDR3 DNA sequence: TGTGCCAGCAGTTACCTAGGGACAGAGGAGAGCGTGCAGTACTTC.

As DNA, the CDR3 is TGCAGCGTTGAAGATACCGGGAGGGCCCCCTACGAGCAGTACTTC. Translation gives CSVEDTGRAPYEQYF. The chain recombines TRBV29-1 with TRBJ2-7; 8 nucleotides line up with TRBD2. Looked up from germline, CDR1 is SQVTM and CDR2 is ANQGSEA. The J segment lost 2 bases and the V segment lost 0 bases, leaving 6 bases of the junction unmatched. This CDR3 region has 15 residues.

The CDR3 here is CASSYRATNEKLFF. The DNA of the CDR3 is TGTGCCAGCAGTTACCGGGCAACTAATGAAAAACTGTTTTTT. The chain is built from TRBV6-6 and TRBJ1-4; D is uncertain. Germline CDR1 is MNHNY and CDR2 is SVGAGI (reference sequence). The ends were cut back, 2 bases at V and 0 bases at J, with 4 bases in the middle. CDR3 length equals 14 residues.

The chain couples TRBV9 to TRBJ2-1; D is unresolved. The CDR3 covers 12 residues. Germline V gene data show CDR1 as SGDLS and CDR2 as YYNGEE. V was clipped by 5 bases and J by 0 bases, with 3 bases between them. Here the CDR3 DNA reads TGTGCCAGCAGTCGCTCCTACAATGAGCAGTTCTTC. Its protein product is CASSRSYNEQFF.

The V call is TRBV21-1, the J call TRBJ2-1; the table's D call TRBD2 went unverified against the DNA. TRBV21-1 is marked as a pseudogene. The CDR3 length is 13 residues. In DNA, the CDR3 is TGTGCCCGGCCAGCGGGTGAATACAATGAGCAGTTCTTC. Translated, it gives CARPAGEYNEQFF.

The CDR3 spells CASGGRGSSSYNEQFF. CDR3 coding DNA: TGCGCCAGCGGGGGAAGAGGTTCTTCCTCCTACAATGAGCAGTTCTTC. This chain joins TRBV10-2 and TRBJ2-1, with D perhaps assigned TRBD1 or TRBD2 (5 bases each). Trimming removed 8 bases at V and 0 bases at J, with 17 bases between. The germline V gene encodes CDR1 WSHSY and CDR2 SAAADI. The CDR3 extends over 16 amino acids.

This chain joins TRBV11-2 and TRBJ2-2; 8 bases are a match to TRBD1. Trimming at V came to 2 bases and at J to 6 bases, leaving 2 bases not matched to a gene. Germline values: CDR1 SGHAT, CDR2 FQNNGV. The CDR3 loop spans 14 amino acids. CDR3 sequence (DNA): TGTGCCAGCAGCTTACTACAGGGGGCCGGGGAGCTGTTTTTT. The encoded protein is CASSLLQGAGELFF.